This T cell receptor beta chain appears in the sequencing data of a study of T cell repertoires in cytomegalovirus infection. Across the whole study: Recently identified HLA-C-restricted and well-studied HLA-B-restricted CMV epitopes were used. Public TCR beta signatures provided an indication of both CMV infection and a matching HLA type. Findings and limits, study-wide: Using cumulative public TCR beta family frequency, the authors identified those who carried CMV together with the relevant HLA. What dominated the ex vivo response were HLA-C-restricted CMV-specific TCR beta clonotypes.

Germline V gene sequence: CDR1 SGHTA, CDR2 FQGNSA. Trimming cost V 5 bases and J 5 bases, with 10 bases left between them. The CDR3 spans 13 residues. This clonotype was counted at least ten times. The target antigen is unknown. TCRdb passed the reads through MiXCR, listing each CDR3 protein once. The sample has about 700,000 distinct CDR3 sequences, around 35% seen once. Here the sequenced sample was cultured PBMCs, taken from culture after CMV antigen stimulation. V and J are TRBV7-2 and TRBJ1-5; D is unresolved. The sequence was collected from a human donor in good health (CMV status not recorded). Some clones in this sample may be carry-over from other donors' samples. CDR3 in amino acids: CASSPYPDQPQHF. In DNA, the CDR3 is TGTGCCAGCAGCCCGTATCCAGATCAGCCCCAGCATTTT.